What follows describes a single T cell receptor (beta chain). Its antigen is not identified. The sample originates from a study of CD4 T cells in relation to SARS-CoV-2 and coronaviruses. Points from the study as a whole: No crossreactivity against non-spike viral proteins was tested here.

Unexposed donor CD4+ T cells date from about 2011-2018, before the COVID-19 pandemic. The cells were cultured for under 13 days before CD4+ T cells were isolated. Libraries were prepared by immunoSEQ multiplex PCR; TCRdb keeps only in-frame clonotypes and omits some of them. The table lists around 28,000 clones, around two thirds of them singletons. The specimen was CD4+ T cells from PBMCs, cultured in vitro. The source is a human donor in good health.

CDR3 amino acids: CASSKGQGNYGYTF. The CDR3 DNA follows: TGTGCCAGCAGCAAAGGACAGGGGAACTATGGCTACACCTTC. V usage is TRBV5-4 and J usage is TRBJ1-2, with 9 bases fitting TRBD1. The CDR3 runs 14 residues. Losses at the gene ends were 4 bases for V and 2 bases for J; bases not matched to a gene: 3. Germline CDR1 SGHNT, CDR2 YYREEE (reference sequence).